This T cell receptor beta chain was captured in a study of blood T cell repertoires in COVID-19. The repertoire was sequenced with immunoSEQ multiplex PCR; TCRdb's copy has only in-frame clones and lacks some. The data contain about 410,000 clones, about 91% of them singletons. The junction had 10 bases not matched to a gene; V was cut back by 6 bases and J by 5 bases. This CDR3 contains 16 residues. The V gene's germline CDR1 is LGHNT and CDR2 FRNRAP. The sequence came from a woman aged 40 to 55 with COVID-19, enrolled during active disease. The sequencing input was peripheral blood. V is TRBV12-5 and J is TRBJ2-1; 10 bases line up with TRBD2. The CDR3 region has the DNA TGTGCTAGTGGCCTAGGCCTAGCGGGGGTAGACAATGAGCAGTTCTTC. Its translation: CASGLGLAGVDNEQFF.